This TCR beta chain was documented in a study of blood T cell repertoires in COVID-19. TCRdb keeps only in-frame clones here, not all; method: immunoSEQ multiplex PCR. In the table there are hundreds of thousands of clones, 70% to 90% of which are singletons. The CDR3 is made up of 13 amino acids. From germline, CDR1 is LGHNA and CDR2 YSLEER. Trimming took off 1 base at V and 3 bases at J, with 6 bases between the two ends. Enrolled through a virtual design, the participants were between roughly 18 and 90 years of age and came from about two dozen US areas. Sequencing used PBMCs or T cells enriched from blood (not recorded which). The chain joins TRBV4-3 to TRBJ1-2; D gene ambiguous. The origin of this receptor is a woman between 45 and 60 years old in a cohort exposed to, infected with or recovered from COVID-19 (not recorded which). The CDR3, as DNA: TGCGCCAGCAGCCAAGCGGTGGACTATGGCTACACCTTC. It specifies CASSQAVDYGYTF.